A single sample gave rise to the 11 T cell receptor beta chains below, sequenced in a study of technical replicates of blood from a few donors. The assay was immunoSEQ multiplex PCR, and TCRdb's table has in-frame clones only and misses some. The sample has roughly 76,000 clones; around 85% are singletons. Sample: PBMCs. These receptors originate from a human donor in good health. Some clones in this sample may be carry-over from other donors' samples.

The rearrangement links TRBV2 to TRBJ1-1; 9 nucleotides line up with TRBD1. The germline V gene has CDR1 SNHLY and CDR2 FYNNEI. This CDR3 spans 13 amino acids. Losses at the gene ends were 8 bases for V and 5 bases for J; bases not matched to a gene: 6. The CDR3 region is CASLGQGKTEAFF. CDR3 in DNA: TGTGCCAGCCTAGGACAGGGGAAGACTGAAGCTTTCTTT. The entire variable domain, with the rest obtained from reference TRBV2 and TRBJ1-1, is as follows: EPEVTQTPSHQVTQMGQEVILRCVPISNHLYFYWYRQILGQKVEFLVSFYNNEISEKSEIFDDQFSVERPDGSNFTLKIRSTKLEDSAMYFCASLGQGKTEAFFGQGTRLTVV.

The rearrangement joins TRBV5-6 to TRBJ2-1, with D possibly TRBD1 on 5 matching bases. Trimming removed 4 bases from V and 7 bases from J, with 18 bases in between. Germline V gene sequence: CDR1 SGHDT, CDR2 YYEEEE. CDR3 size: 15 residues. CDR3 sequence: CASSVLAGWANEQFF. CDR3 sequence (DNA): TGTGCCAGCAGCGTGTTGGCAGGGTGGGCAAATGAGCAGTTCTTC.

This clone was seen only once. The CDR3 here is CASSRLAGGTSTDTQYF. The CDR3, as DNA: TGTGCCAGCAGCCGACTAGCGGGGGGCACCAGCACAGATACGCAGTATTTT. The J gene is TRBJ2-3, the V gene TRBV2; 13 nucleotides align to TRBD2. CDR3 length: 17 amino acids. Per the germline V gene, CDR1 is SNHLY and CDR2 is FYNNEI. V dropped 6 bases and J dropped 0; count of bases not matched to a gene: 6. Based on the CDR3 plus reference TRBV2 and TRBJ2-3, the full variable domain is EPEVTQTPSHQVTQMGQEVILRCVPISNHLYFYWYRQILGQKVEFLVSFYNNEISEKSEIFDDQFSVERPDGSNFTLKIRSTKLEDSAMYFCASSRLAGGTSTDTQYFGPGTRLTVL.

This chain links TRBV10-3 with TRBJ2-3; 7 bases agree with TRBD2. CDR3 length: 14 residues. Trimming cost V 10 bases and J 0 bases; bases outside gene matches: 7. CDR1 is ENHRY and CDR2 is SYGVKD in the germline V gene. The CDR3 sequence: CATLGGPSTDTQYF. The CDR3 DNA sequence: TGTGCCACCCTGGGAGGGCCCAGCACAGATACGCAGTATTTT.

This chain links TRBV19 with TRBJ2-7; 8 bases line up with TRBD1. Trimming cost V 5 bases and J 5 bases; bases outside gene matches: 14. This CDR3 comprises 16 residues. CDR1 and CDR2 from the germline V gene are LNHDA and SQIVND (reference sequence). The CDR3 sequence is CASSGWTGNTPHEQYF. The DNA for the CDR3 is TGTGCCAGTAGTGGCTGGACAGGGAATACCCCCCACGAGCAGTACTTC.

The chain joins TRBV7-2 to TRBJ2-7; the match to TRBD2 covers 7 bases. V gave up 2 bases and J gave up 4 bases; unmatched junction bases: 5. The CDR3 is made up of 14 amino acids. Germline values: CDR1 SGHTA, CDR2 FQGNSA. This CDR3 reads CASSLLGGSYEQYF. DNA of the CDR3: TGTGCCAGCAGCTTACTTGGCGGGAGTTACGAGCAGTACTTC. Using reference TRBV7-2 and TRBJ2-7 for the parts outside the CDR3, the full variable domain is GAGVSQSPSNKVTEKGKDVELRCDPISGHTALYWYRQSLGQGLEFLIYFQGNSAPDKSGLPSDRFSAERTGGSVSTLTIQRTQQEDSAVYLCASSLLGGSYEQYFGPGTRLTVT.

This rearrangement joins TRBV29-1 to TRBJ2-6; D is uncertain. CDR1 and CDR2 from the germline V gene are SQVTM and ANQGSEA. V shed 3 bases and J shed 2 bases, with 11 bases lying between them. The CDR3 loop spans 15 amino acids. The CDR3 nucleotides are TGCAGCGTTGAGCTACAGAACACTGGGGCCAACGTCCTGACTTTC. Encoded protein: CSVELQNTGANVLTF.

The rearrangement uses TRBV6-5 and TRBJ1-1; unclear D gene. From germline, CDR1 is MNHEY and CDR2 SVGAGI. V was pared by 0 bases and J by 1 base, with 9 bases between. The CDR3 is 15 amino acids. The CDR3 loop is CASSYSDPGNTEAFF. CDR3 sequence (DNA): TGTGCCAGCAGTTACTCCGATCCGGGGAACACTGAAGCTTTCTTT.

V usage is TRBV25-1 and J usage is TRBJ2-7, with a tentative D call TRBD1 (6 bases). Germline CDR1 and CDR2: MGHDK and SYGVNS. The CDR3 runs 14 residues. Trimming pared 4 bases from V and 2 bases from J, leaving 12 bases between. Here the CDR3 reads CASSVIDRPYEQYF. The CDR3 DNA reads TGTGCCAGCAGTGTGATTGACAGGCCCTACGAGCAGTACTTC.

The rearrangement joins TRBV4-1 to TRBJ2-3; 12 positions agree with TRBD2. Per germline, CDR1 MGHRA and CDR2 YSYEKL. This CDR3 comprises 16 residues. V gave up 3 bases and J gave up 4 bases; unmatched junction bases: 5. The CDR3 region is CASSHLLAGGPDTQYF. CDR3 sequence (DNA): TGCGCCAGCAGCCACCTACTAGCGGGAGGACCAGATACGCAGTATTTT.

The chain joins TRBV15 to TRBJ2-1; D possibly corresponds to TRBD2 (7 bases). V lost 1 base and J 2 bases, leaving 9 bases between the germline ends. CDR1 is LNHNV and CDR2 is YYDKDF in the germline V gene (reference sequence). The CDR3 is 15 amino acids. DNA for the CDR3: TGTGCCACCAGCAGAGTCGGGGGGCCCTACAATGAGCAGTTCTTC. Encoded protein: CATSRVGGPYNEQFF.